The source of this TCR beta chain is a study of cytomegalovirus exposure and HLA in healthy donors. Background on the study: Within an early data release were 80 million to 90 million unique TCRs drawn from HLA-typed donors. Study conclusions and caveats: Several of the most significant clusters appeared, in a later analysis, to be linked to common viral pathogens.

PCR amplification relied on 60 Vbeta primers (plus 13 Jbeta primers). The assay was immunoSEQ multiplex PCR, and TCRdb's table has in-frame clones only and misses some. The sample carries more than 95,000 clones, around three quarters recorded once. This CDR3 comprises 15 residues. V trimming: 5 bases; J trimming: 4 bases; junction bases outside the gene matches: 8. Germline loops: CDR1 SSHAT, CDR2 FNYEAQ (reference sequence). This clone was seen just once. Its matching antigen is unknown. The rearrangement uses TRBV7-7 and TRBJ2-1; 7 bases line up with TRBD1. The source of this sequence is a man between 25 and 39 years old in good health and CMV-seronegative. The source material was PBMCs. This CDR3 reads CASSPDRDRYNEQFF. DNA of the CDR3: TGTGCCAGCAGCCCTGACCGGGACAGATACAATGAGCAGTTCTTC.